This TCR beta chain was captured by sequencing in a study of radiotherapy plus CTLA-4 blockade in lung cancer. Overall study: Disease control was present in 30% to 40% of patients, and objective responses in roughly 17%.

Details on this clone: Its matching antigen is unknown.

The protocol was immunoSEQ multiplex PCR, while the TCRdb copy is restricted to in-frame clones and leaves out a portion. The table lists approximately 82,000 clones, around 81% of them singletons. The V end lost 5 bases, the J end lost 6 bases, and 17 bases lay between the germline ends. Germline assignment: CDR1 SGHTA and CDR2 FQGNSA. The CDR3 covers 14 residues. Regarding the study as a whole: Blood saw expansion of tumor-derived TCR clones after radiotherapy plus ipilimumab. Dynamics of early blood T cell clones, together with interferon-beta, were reportedly the best predictors of response.

With ipilimumab providing CTLA-4 blockade, focal radiation was administered to patients who had chemo-refractory metastatic non-small-cell lung cancer. This receptor was identified in a human donor with non-small cell lung cancer that progressed on radiotherapy plus ipilimumab. Sequenced material: peripheral blood, taken from a patient treated with radiotherapy plus ipilimumab. This chain links TRBV7-2 with TRBJ2-7; D is perhaps TRBD1 (6 bases). The CDR3 loop is CASSQGSLTSEQYF. The CDR3, as DNA: TGTGCCAGCAGCCAGGGGTCTTTGACTTCCGAGCAGTACTTC. The full variable domain, in which reference TRBV7-2 and TRBJ2-7 provide the parts outside the CDR3, is GAGVSQSPSNKVTEKGKDVELRCDPISGHTALYWYRQSLGQGLEFLIYFQGNSAPDKSGLPSDRFSAERTGGSVSTLTIQRTQQEDSAVYLCASSQGSLTSEQYFGPGTRLTVT.